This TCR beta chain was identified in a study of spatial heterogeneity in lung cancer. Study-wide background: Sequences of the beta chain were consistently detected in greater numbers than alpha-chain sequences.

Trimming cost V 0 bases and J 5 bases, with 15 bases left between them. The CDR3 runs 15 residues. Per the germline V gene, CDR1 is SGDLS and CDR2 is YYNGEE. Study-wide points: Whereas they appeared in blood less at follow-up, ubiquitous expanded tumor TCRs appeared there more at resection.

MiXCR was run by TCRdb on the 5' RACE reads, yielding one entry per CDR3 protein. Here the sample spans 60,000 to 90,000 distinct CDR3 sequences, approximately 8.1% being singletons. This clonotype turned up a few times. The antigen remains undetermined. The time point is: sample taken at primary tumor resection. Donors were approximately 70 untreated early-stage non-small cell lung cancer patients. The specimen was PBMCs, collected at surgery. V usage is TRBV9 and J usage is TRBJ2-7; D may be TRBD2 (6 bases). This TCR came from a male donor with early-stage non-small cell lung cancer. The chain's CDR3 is CASSVEGLRPDEQYF. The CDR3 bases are TGTGCCAGCAGCGTAGAGGGACTCCGCCCCGACGAGCAGTACTTC. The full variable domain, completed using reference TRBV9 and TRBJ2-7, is DSGVTQTPKHLITATGQRVTLRCSPRSGDLSVYWYQQSLDQGLQFLIQYYNGEERAKGNILERFSAQQFPDLHSELNLSSLELGDSALYFCASSVEGLRPDEQYFGPGTRLTVT.